The 11 T cell receptor beta chains given below trace back to one sample, sequenced in a study of blood T cells in healthy people across ages. A second PCR of 7 to 11 cycles used a sample-barcoded 5' primer and a J-beta primer mix. TCRdb reanalysed the 5' RACE reads using MiXCR and keeps one entry per CDR3 protein. The table includes about 570,000 distinct CDR3 sequences, about 27% detected once. These data were also reused for a study on T cells of mothers and their children.

Sequenced material: blood. All receptors derive from a boy aged 2 to 10 in good health.

The chain combines TRBV7-2 with TRBJ2-3; 10 bases match TRBD1. J was trimmed by 4 bases and V by 0 bases; bases with no gene match: 4. From germline, CDR1 is SGHTA and CDR2 FQGNSA. The CDR3 contains 16 residues. CDR3 DNA sequence: TGTGCCAGCAGCTTAGCTGGGACAGGGGTTGCAGATACGCAGTATTTT. This gives the protein CASSLAGTGVADTQYF.

The chain links TRBV12-3 or TRBV12-4 to TRBJ2-5; tentative D call: TRBD1 (6 bases). The DNA end lines up better with TRBJ2-1; the J call may be wrong. The CDR3 totals 11 residues. In DNA form, the CDR3 reads TGTGCCAGCAGCCCTGACAGGGAGCAGTTCTTC. Its translation is CASSPDREQFF.

CDR3 protein: CASTEGFVDLAKNIQYF. CDR3 DNA: TGTGCCAGTACGGAGGGGTTCGTTGACCTAGCCAAAAACATTCAGTACTTC. V is TRBV19 and J is TRBJ2-4; perhaps TRBD2 as D (6 bases). Germline V gene lookup returns CDR1 LNHDA and CDR2 SQIVND (reference sequence). This CDR3 comprises 17 residues. Trimming cost V 7 bases and J 0 bases, with 19 bases left between them.

The V call is TRBV3-1, the J call TRBJ2-7; D is undetermined. V was cut by 3 bases and J by 4 bases, with 7 bases left in between. This CDR3 region has 12 residues. The germline CDR1 and CDR2 sequences are LGHDT and YNNKEL (reference sequence). The CDR3 nucleotides read TGTGCCAGCAGCCATACCCAGTACGAGCAGTACTTC. Amino acid sequence: CASSHTQYEQYF.

This clonotype came up once. The CDR3 end shows no conserved phenylalanine or tryptophan, and so a read error is likely. The chain links TRBV29-1 to TRBJ2-3; D not resolved. V was cut by 3 bases and J by 0 bases, with 4 bases left in between. Germline lookup yields CDR1 SQVTM and CDR2 ANQGSEA. The CDR3 is made up of 12 amino acids. CDR3 region: CSVEGSTDTQYL. In DNA, the CDR3 is TGCAGCGTTGAGGGCAGCACAGATACGCAGTATCTT.

This clonotype was picked up a small number of times. The V gene is TRBV7-6, the J gene TRBJ2-5; TRBD1 agrees at 9 bases. The end of the DNA aligns better with TRBJ2-7, so the J call may be wrong. The CDR3 has 15 amino acids. The germline CDR1 and CDR2 sequences are SGHVS and FNYEAQ. CDR3 sequence: CASSLLGTGLHEQYF. The CDR3 DNA follows: TGTGCCAGCAGCCTGCTCGGGACAGGGCTCCACGAGCAGTACTTC.

This clonotype was recorded a few times. The chain couples TRBV7-2 to TRBJ2-7, with TRBD2 identical over 7 bases. The CDR3 spans 16 residues. Trimming took 4 bases from V and 1 from J; bases not matched to a gene: 10. CDR1 is SGHTA and CDR2 is FQGNSA in the germline V gene. The DNA of the CDR3 is TGTGCCAGCAGCTCTCAGGCTAGCGGCCCTTCCTACGAGCAGTACTTC. It specifies CASSSQASGPSYEQYF.

The sample holds a few counts of this clonotype. The rearrangement links TRBV5-5 to TRBJ1-1; no firm D call. Per the germline V gene, CDR1 is SGHKS and CDR2 is YYEKEE (reference sequence). The V end lost 0 bases, the J end lost 4 bases, and 7 bases lay between the germline ends. The CDR3 contains 13 residues. CDR3 sequence reads: CASSLGDTTEAFF. For the CDR3, the DNA is TGTGCCAGCAGCTTGGGGGATACCACTGAAGCTTTCTTT.

This clonotype was picked up a small number of times. The chain combines TRBV7-9 with TRBJ2-2; the match to TRBD1 covers 12 bases. Unmatched junction bases numbered 4, after V lost 5 bases and J lost 6 bases. This CDR3 is built from 15 residues. In germline, CDR1 is SEHNR, CDR2 FQNEAQ (reference sequence). CDR3 protein: CASSLGQGASGELFF. Here the CDR3 DNA reads TGTGCCAGCAGCCTGGGACAGGGGGCCTCCGGGGAGCTGTTTTTT.

This clonotype has a handful of counts. The chain combines TRBV30 with TRBJ2-7; D might be TRBD1 (5 bases). The V end was cut by 0 bases, the J end by 12 bases, with 15 bases between. This CDR3 is 12 amino acids long. CDR1 GTSNPN and CDR2 SVGIG come from the germline V gene (reference sequence). In DNA form, the CDR3 reads TGTGCCTGGAGTGTGGGAAGTAGGGGAACGTACTTC. Its translation is CAWSVGSRGTYF. The full variable domain, with the rest looked up from reference TRBV30 and TRBJ2-7, is SQTIHQWPATLVQPVGSPLSLECTVEGTSNPNLYWYRQAAGRGLQLLFYSVGIGQISSEVPQNLSASRPQDRQFILSSKKLLLSDSGFYLCAWSVGSRGTYFGPGTRLTVT.

This sequence joins TRBV9 and TRBJ1-2; TRBD1 is a possible D gene (6 bases). CDR3 size: 14 residues. Trimming shortened V by 0 bases and J by 4 bases, and 10 bases separated the two germline ends. Germline-derived CDR1 and CDR2 are SGDLS and YYNGEE. CDR3 protein: CASSVGGTTYGYTF. In DNA, the CDR3 is TGTGCCAGCAGCGTAGGTGGGACAACCTATGGCTACACCTTC.